This section outlines one T cell receptor beta chain sequence together with its context. Authors' analysis steps: Researchers report that nucleated cell counts were estimated from reference gene primer amplification. Sequencing was performed with immunoSEQ multiplex PCR; in TCRdb, only in-frame clones are kept and a portion is missing. From that table come the V and J calls and clone size; the DNA was used to work out D and trimming. Of just over 90,000 clones in the sample, 75% to 90% were seen once. The sample belongs to a study of blood T cell repertoires in COVID-19. Study in general: The study drew acute and convalescent COVID-19 samples from the United States, Italy and Spain. The analysed material was cDNA or gDNA that came from T cells, B-cell-depleted T cells, or PBMCs.

Germline V CDR1 and CDR2: LGHDT, YNNKEL (reference sequence). Trimming shortened V by 0 bases and J by 2 bases, and 11 bases separated the two germline ends. The CDR3 sequence is 16 residues long. What was sequenced was peripheral blood. The rearrangement links TRBV3-1 (or the pseudogene TRBV3-2) to TRBJ1-5; D gene uncertain. This sequence originates from a human donor with active COVID-19. The donor label of this sample is uncertain. CDR3 coding DNA: TGTGCCAGCAGCCAAGAGCGGGCCGGGGGCAATCAGCCCCAGCATTTT. Translated: CASSQERAGGNQPQHF.